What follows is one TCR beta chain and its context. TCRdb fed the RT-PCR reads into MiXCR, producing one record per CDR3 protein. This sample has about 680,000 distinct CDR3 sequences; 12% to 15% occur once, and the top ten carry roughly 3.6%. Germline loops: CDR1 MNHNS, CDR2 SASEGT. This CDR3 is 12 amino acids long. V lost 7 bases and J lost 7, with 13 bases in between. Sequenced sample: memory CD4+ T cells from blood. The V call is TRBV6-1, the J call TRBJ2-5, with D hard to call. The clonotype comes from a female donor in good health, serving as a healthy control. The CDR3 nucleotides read TGTGCCAGCAATTCCGGTGAAAGGACCCAGTACTTC. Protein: CASNSGERTQYF.